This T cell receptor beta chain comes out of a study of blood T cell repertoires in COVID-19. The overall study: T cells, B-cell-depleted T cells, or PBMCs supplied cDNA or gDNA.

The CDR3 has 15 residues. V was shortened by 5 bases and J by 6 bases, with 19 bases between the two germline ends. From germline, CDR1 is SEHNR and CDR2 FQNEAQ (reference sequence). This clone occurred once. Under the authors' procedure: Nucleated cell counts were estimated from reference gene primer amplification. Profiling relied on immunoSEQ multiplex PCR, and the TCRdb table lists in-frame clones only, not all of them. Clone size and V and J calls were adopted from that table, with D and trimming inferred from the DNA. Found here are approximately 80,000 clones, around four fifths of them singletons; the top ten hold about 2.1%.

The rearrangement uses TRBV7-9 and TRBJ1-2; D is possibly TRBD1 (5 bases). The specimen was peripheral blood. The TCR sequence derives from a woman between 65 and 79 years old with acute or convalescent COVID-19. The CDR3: CASSLGAFGENGYTF. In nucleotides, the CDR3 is TGTGCCAGCAGCCTAGGGGCGTTCGGGGAAAATGGCTACACCTTC.